This is a list of T cell receptor beta chains from one sample in a study of blood T cell repertoires in COVID-19. The repertoire was sequenced with immunoSEQ multiplex PCR; TCRdb's copy has only in-frame clones and lacks some. This table has 200,000 to 250,000 clones, 70% to 90% appearing once. Sequenced input: peripheral blood. The receptors shown here come from a man aged 30-40 years with COVID-19, enrolled during active disease. Both conserved end residues are part of each CDR3. D genes are given only for firm matches. Clone size is given for some rows only: seen once, a few or many times, or a class if the clone is expanded.

V gene	D gene	clone size	J gene	CDR3 length	CDR3 protein	CDR3 DNA
TRBV28	NA	NA	TRBJ1-2	14	CASRSPRVGYGYTF	TGTGCCAGCAGATCCCCCAGGGTGGGCTATGGCTACACCTTC
TRBV19	NA	NA	TRBJ1-1	13	CASSIPMNTEAFF	TGTGCCAGTTCTATCCCTATGAACACTGAAGCTTTCTTT
TRBV7-6	NA	NA	TRBJ2-6	18	CASSSIGSPGPGANVLTF	TGTGCCAGCAGCTCCATTGGTTCGCCAGGGCCTGGGGCCAACGTCCTGACTTTC
TRBV10-3	NA	NA	TRBJ2-7	13	CAISDKPGYEQYF	TGTGCCATCAGTGACAAACCCGGGTACGAGCAGTACTTC
TRBV7-3	TRBD2	NA	TRBJ2-2	16	CASSLKGGLATGELFF	TGTGCCAGCAGCTTAAAGGGTGGACTAGCGACCGGGGAGCTGTTTTTT
TRBV4-2	TRBD1	NA	TRBJ1-1	17	CASSHAGGLEGTTEAFF	TGTGCCAGCAGCCACGCAGGGGGCCTAGAAGGGACCACTGAAGCTTTCTTT
TRBV5-4	NA	NA	TRBJ2-2	15	CASSLRGGVAGELFF	TGTGCCAGCAGCTTGAGGGGGGGCGTGGCCGGGGAGCTGTTTTTT
TRBV7-9	NA	once	TRBJ2-7	12	CASSSFEREQYF	TGTGCCAGCAGCTCCTTCGAGAGGGAGCAGTACTTC
TRBV6-5	NA	NA	TRBJ1-2	15	CASSYVWQGKAGYTF	TGTGCCAGCAGTTACGTGTGGCAGGGAAAAGCTGGCTACACCTTC
TRBV4-2	TRBD2	NA	TRBJ2-1	15	CASSLLGTSNNEQFF	TGTGCCAGCAGCCTACTCGGGACTAGCAACAATGAGCAGTTCTTC
TRBV24-1	NA	NA	TRBJ1-2	13	CATSAGGGYGYTF	TGTGCCACCAGCGCGGGGGGAGGTTATGGCTACACCTTC
TRBV6-2/TRBV6-3	NA	few	TRBJ2-7	11	CASSHNYEQYF	TGTGCCAGCAGTCACAACTACGAGCAGTACTTC
TRBV7-3	NA	NA	TRBJ2-1	15	CASSLRQSSYNEQFF	TGTGCCAGCAGCCTTCGACAGAGCTCCTACAATGAGCAGTTCTTC
TRBV24-1	NA	NA	TRBJ2-7	11	CATSDSGEQYF	TGTGCCACCAGTGATTCGGGCGAGCAGTACTTC
TRBV25-1	NA	once	TRBJ1-2	13	CASSDQGYYGYTF	TGTGCCAGCAGTGACCAGGGATACTATGGCTACACCTTC
TRBV9	NA	NA	TRBJ1-4	16	CASSSSEVAGGGKLFF	TGTGCCAGCAGCTCCTCCGAGGTGGCCGGGGGGGGCAAACTGTTTTTT
TRBV28	NA	NA	TRBJ2-2	19	CASSLQNRKGHPNTGELFF	TGTGCCAGCAGTTTACAAAATAGAAAGGGACACCCGAACACCGGGGAGCTGTTTTTT
TRBV24-1	TRBD1	NA	TRBJ2-6	18	CATSDPGQGDSGANVLTF	TGTGCCACCAGTGATCCGGGACAGGGGGACTCTGGGGCCAACGTCCTGACTTTC
TRBV5-1	NA	NA	TRBJ2-7	13	CASGRAGSYEQYF	TGCGCCAGCGGCCGCGCGGGCTCCTACGAGCAGTACTTC
TRBV6-5	NA	NA	TRBJ2-2	12	CASMEVIGELFF	TGTGCCAGCATGGAGGTCATCGGGGAGCTGTTTTTT
TRBV28	TRBD2	NA	TRBJ2-3	15	CASRGLAGGGDTQYF	TGTGCCAGCAGGGGACTAGCGGGAGGAGGAGATACGCAGTATTTT
TRBV5-1	NA	NA	TRBJ2-1	16	CASSLAAGSSYNEQFF	TGCGCCAGCAGCTTGGCGGCGGGTAGCTCCTACAATGAGCAGTTCTTC
TRBV5-6	TRBD1	NA	TRBJ2-2	16	CASSSPGTGIAGELFF	TGTGCCAGCAGCTCCCCCGGGACAGGGATAGCCGGGGAGCTGTTTTTT
TRBV2	NA	NA	TRBJ1-2	12	CASTAGDYGYTF	TGTGCCAGCACGGCAGGGGACTATGGCTACACCTTC
TRBV10-3	TRBD2	NA	TRBJ2-1	15	CAISETSGSTYEQFF	TGTGCCATCAGTGAAACTAGCGGGAGTACGTATGAGCAGTTCTTC
TRBV6-5	NA	NA	TRBJ1-1	14	CASSYESYGTEAFF	TGTGCCAGCAGTTACGAGTCGTACGGCACTGAAGCTTTCTTT
TRBV6-4	NA	NA	TRBJ2-3	14	CASSETGVLDTQYF	TGTGCCAGCAGTGAGACAGGCGTCCTAGATACGCAGTATTTT
TRBV6-5	TRBD1	NA	TRBJ2-7	15	CASRDRGVSSYEQYF	TGTGCCAGCAGAGACAGGGGGGTCAGCTCCTACGAGCAGTACTTC
TRBV6-5	NA	NA	TRBJ1-2	14	CASSYQTGSYGYTF	TGTGCCAGCAGTTACCAAACAGGGTCCTATGGCTACACCTTC
TRBV28	TRBD2	NA	TRBJ2-7	15	CASSPAGGPSYEQYF	TGTGCCAGCAGCCCAGCGGGAGGTCCCTCCTACGAGCAGTACTTC
TRBV18	TRBD1	NA	TRBJ2-1	16	CASSPPYTGGEGEQFF	TGTGCCAGCTCACCTCCCTACACAGGGGGCGAGGGTGAGCAGTTCTTC
TRBV20-1	NA	NA	TRBJ2-1	11	CSALQDNEQFF	TGCAGTGCTTTGCAGGACAATGAGCAGTTCTTC
TRBV5-4	TRBD1	NA	TRBJ1-1	16	CASSLGGQGANTEAFF	TGTGCCAGCAGCTTGGGGGGACAGGGGGCGAACACTGAAGCTTTCTTT
TRBV7-9	NA	NA	TRBJ2-5	16	CASSPLGTFLEETQYF	TGTGCCAGCAGCCCATTGGGGACATTTTTAGAAGAGACCCAGTACTTC
TRBV4-2	NA	NA	TRBJ1-2	12	CASSLANYGYTF	TGTGCCAGCAGCCTAGCTAACTATGGCTACACCTTC
TRBV27	TRBD1	NA	TRBJ2-1	15	CASSLPGTGYNEQFF	TGTGCCAGCAGTTTACCAGGGACAGGATACAATGAGCAGTTCTTC
TRBV4-1	NA	few	TRBJ1-5	15	CASSQVQGSNQPQHF	TGCGCCAGCAGCCAAGTTCAGGGGAGCAATCAGCCCCAGCATTTT
TRBV2	NA	NA	TRBJ1-1	14	CASILTGSSTEAFF	TGTGCCAGCATCCTTACAGGGTCAAGCACTGAAGCTTTCTTT
TRBV18	TRBD2	NA	TRBJ2-4	16	CASSPPSGGRGDIQYF	TGTGCCAGCTCACCACCGTCTGGCGGGAGGGGCGACATTCAGTACTTC
TRBV6-5	NA	NA	TRBJ1-2	15	CASSYNRGHNYGYTF	TGTGCCAGCAGTTACAACAGAGGGCATAACTATGGCTACACCTTC
TRBV29-1	TRBD1	NA	TRBJ1-2	11	CSAGGGNGYTF	TGCAGCGCCGGAGGGGGCAATGGCTACACCTTC